These 13 T cell receptor beta chains were sequenced from one sample in a study of blood T cell repertoires in COVID-19. TCRdb's copy holds only in-frame clones and misses some; the assay was immunoSEQ multiplex PCR. The top ten hold about 2.9% of the sample, which has 400,000 or so clones, more than 75% seen once. The material sequenced was peripheral blood. The receptors here all came from a human donor in a cohort sampled during active COVID-19.

The rearrangement uses TRBV6-2 or TRBV6-3 and TRBJ2-7, with TRBD1 matching over 11 bases. V was clipped by 6 bases and J by 9 bases; unmatched bases: 10. The CDR3 totals 14 residues. Germline CDR1 MNHEY, CDR2 SVGEGT. DNA of the CDR3: TGTGCCAGCAGCCCCGGGACAGGGGGAATTCGGCAGTACTTC. Its protein is CASSPGTGGIRQYF.

The V and J genes are TRBV28 and TRBJ2-1; 8 bases are a match to TRBD2. After removal of 3 bases from V and 9 bases from J, the junction contained 10 bases not matched to a gene. This CDR3 has 15 residues. The germline gives CDR1 MDHEN, CDR2 SYDVKM. CDR3 nucleotides: TGTGCCAGCAGTTTCCTTGCGGGAGGTGCAACTGAGCAGTTCTTC. Translation gives CASSFLAGGATEQFF.

The chain uses TRBV5-1 and TRBJ1-1; maybe TRBD1 (6 bases). The CDR3 extends over 16 amino acids. Per germline, CDR1 SGHRS and CDR2 YFSETQ. With 3 bases removed from V and 3 bases from J, the gap between germline ends came to 18 bases. CDR3 sequence reads: CASSSDRGQTDTEAFF. The CDR3 DNA follows: TGCGCCAGCAGCTCCGATCGTGGACAGACCGACACTGAAGCTTTCTTT.

V and J are TRBV27 and TRBJ1-6, with D maybe TRBD1 (5 bases). The CDR3 has 16 amino acids. From germline, CDR1 is MNHEY and CDR2 SMNVEV (reference sequence). Trimming removed 6 bases from V and 0 bases from J, with 12 bases in between. The CDR3 nucleotides read TGTGCCAGCAGCAGGGACTCAAGCTCCTATAATTCACCCCTCCACTTT. Translation: CASSRDSSSYNSPLHF.

The chain recombines TRBV2 with TRBJ1-5, with D hard to call. Germline assignment: CDR1 SNHLY and CDR2 FYNNEI. Trimming removed 6 bases at V and 7 bases at J, with 16 bases between. The CDR3 extends over 14 amino acids. CDR3 bases: TGTGCCAGCAGCCGCCTGGATCAGCGGCAGCCCCAGCATTTT. Its protein is CASSRLDQRQPQHF.

This sequence joins TRBV6-5 and TRBJ1-5; 9 nucleotides align to TRBD1. CDR1 is MNHEY, CDR2 SVGAGI, per germline. This CDR3 region has 15 residues. The V segment lost 6 bases and the J segment 4 bases; nucleotides outside the gene matches: 7. The CDR3 reads CASRVQDRGNQPQHF. In DNA form, the CDR3 reads TGTGCCAGCAGGGTCCAGGACAGGGGTAATCAGCCCCAGCATTTT.

This chain uses TRBV29-1 with TRBJ2-2; 7 bases map to TRBD1. The CDR3 covers 14 residues. J lost 0 bases, V lost 7 bases, and 5 bases had no gene match. Looked up from germline, CDR1 is SQVTM and CDR2 is ANQGSEA. The CDR3 region has the DNA TGCAGCGCCCTCCAGGGGGCGAACACCGGGGAGCTGTTTTTT. Protein: CSALQGANTGELFF.

This clone was detected only once. The chain joins TRBV3-1 (or the pseudogene TRBV3-2) to TRBJ2-1; D may be TRBD2 (6 bases). CDR3 size: 17 residues. Germline CDR1 reads LGHDT; CDR2 reads YNNKEL (reference sequence). With 1 base removed from V and 9 bases from J, the gap between germline ends came to 22 bases. The CDR3 loop is CASSQVAEVGGELEQFF. The CDR3 region has the DNA TGTGCCAGCAGCCAAGTAGCCGAGGTGGGAGGTGAACTTGAGCAGTTCTTC.

The gene calls are TRBV19 and TRBJ1-5; 9 nucleotides line up with TRBD1. CDR3 length: 14 residues. Germline trimming cut 4 bases from V and 5 bases from J; bases unmatched to any gene: 3. Germline V gene data show CDR1 as LNHDA and CDR2 as SQIVND (reference sequence). Written as DNA, the CDR3 is TGTGCCAGTAGTAGGACAGGGGAGGATCAGCCCCAGCATTTT. Amino acids: CASSRTGEDQPQHF.

This clone was detected only a few times. The chain joins TRBV5-6 to TRBJ2-3; D ambiguous. V dropped 3 bases and J dropped 0 bases, with 5 bases sitting between them. From germline, CDR1 is SGHDT and CDR2 YYEEEE. The CDR3 loop spans 13 amino acids. CDR3 nucleotide sequence: TGTGCCAGCAGCTCTTTTAGCACAGATACGCAGTATTTT. Translation: CASSSFSTDTQYF.

As to this clone: Other DNA sequences in the same sample also yield this CDR3. The chain joins TRBV28 to TRBJ2-7; the D gene is possibly TRBD1 (6 bases). The CDR3 runs 11 residues. V lost 3 bases to trimming and J lost 6 bases, with 6 bases between them. Germline V gene lookup returns CDR1 MDHEN and CDR2 SYDVKM. CDR3 loop: CASSFRGEQYF. For the CDR3, the DNA is TGTGCCAGCAGTTTCAGGGGCGAGCAGTACTTC. Full variable domain (remainder filled in from reference TRBV28 and TRBJ2-7): DVKVTQSSRYLVKRTGEKVFLECVQDMDHENMFWYRQDPGLGLRLIYFSYDVKMKEKGDIPEGYSVSREKKERFSLILESASTNQTSMYLCASSFRGEQYFGPGTRLTVT.

The CDR3 protein is CASSLSKGGYNEQFF. Here the CDR3 DNA reads TGTGCCAGCAGCTTAAGTAAAGGAGGGTACAATGAGCAGTTCTTC. The J gene is TRBJ2-1, the V gene TRBV7-3; the D gene is possibly TRBD2 (6 bases). V was pared by 1 base and J by 4 bases, with 11 bases between. CDR1 is SGHTA and CDR2 is FQGTGA in the germline V gene. CDR3 length equals 15 residues.

The DNA of the CDR3 is TGTGCCTGGAGTCGTGGGCCGCCTCGCTCTGGGGCCAACGTCCTGACTTTC. It yields the protein CAWSRGPPRSGANVLTF. The rearrangement uses TRBV30 and TRBJ2-6; D not certain. Germline V CDR1 and CDR2: GTSNPN, SVGIG (reference sequence). Trimming took off 2 bases at V and 0 bases at J, with 14 bases between the two ends. The CDR3 runs to 17 residues. The full variable domain, with the rest looked up from reference TRBV30 and TRBJ2-6, is SQTIHQWPATLVQPVGSPLSLECTVEGTSNPNLYWYRQAAGRGLQLLFYSVGIGQISSEVPQNLSASRPQDRQFILSSKKLLLSDSGFYLCAWSRGPPRSGANVLTFGAGSRLTVL.